The subject of this entry is one TCR beta chain. The target antigen is unknown. Primers for the PCR totalled 60 Vbeta and 13 Jbeta. Generated by immunoSEQ multiplex PCR, the TCRdb table keeps only in-frame clones and is missing some. The profile shows about 160,000 clones, about 88% of them singletons. The sample is drawn from a study of cytomegalovirus exposure and HLA in healthy donors. Study outcomes and limitations: Presence/absence analyses treated sequencing depth as roughly uniform across donors. Overall, roughly 150 TCR beta chains were annotated as cytomegalovirus-associated. A further, later analysis showed that HLA-associated TCR beta chains (compared with equally common others) were more clonally expanded. About 90% or about 30% of the time was how often most TCR beta V segments were productive, according to an earlier analysis.

V shed 4 bases and J 3 bases; nucleotides not matched to a gene: 9. CDR1 is SGHRS and CDR2 is YFSETQ in the germline V gene. The CDR3 sequence is 16 residues long. The clonotype originates from a woman aged 18-29 years in good health and CMV-seronegative. The rearrangement uses TRBV5-1 and TRBJ2-1, with 8 bases matching TRBD1. Specimen: PBMCs. In DNA, the CDR3 is TGCGCCAGCAGCGCAGCCGACAGGGGACACTACAATGAGCAGTTCTTC. Its translation: CASSAADRGHYNEQFF.